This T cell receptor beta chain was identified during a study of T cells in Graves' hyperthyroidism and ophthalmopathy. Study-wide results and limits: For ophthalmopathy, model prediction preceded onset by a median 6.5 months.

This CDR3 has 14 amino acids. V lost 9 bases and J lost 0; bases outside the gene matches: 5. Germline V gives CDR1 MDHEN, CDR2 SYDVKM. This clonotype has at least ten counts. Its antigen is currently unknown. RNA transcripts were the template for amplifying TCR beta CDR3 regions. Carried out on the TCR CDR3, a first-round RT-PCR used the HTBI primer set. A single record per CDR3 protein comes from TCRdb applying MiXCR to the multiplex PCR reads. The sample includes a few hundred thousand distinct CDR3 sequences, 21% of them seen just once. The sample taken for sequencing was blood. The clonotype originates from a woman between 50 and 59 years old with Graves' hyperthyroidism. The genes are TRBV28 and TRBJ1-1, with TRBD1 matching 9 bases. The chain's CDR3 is CASEQGALNTEAFF. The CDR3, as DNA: TGTGCCAGTGAACAGGGGGCCCTGAACACTGAAGCTTTCTTT.